This is a list of T cell receptor beta chains from one sample in a study of cytomegalovirus exposure and HLA in healthy donors. Profiled with immunoSEQ multiplex PCR; TCRdb holds only in-frame clones, not every one. The repertoire holds about 78,000 clones, with around three quarters as singletons. Sequenced: PBMCs. These receptors all stem from a male donor in good health and CMV-seronegative. The CDR3 runs from the conserved cysteine through the conserved F or W. The D gene is left open where the match is weak. Expanded clones get a size class; other rows say once, few or many, or leave the size out.

v_call	d_call	j_call	clone_size	cdr3_aa	cdr3_nt
TRBV10-3	TRBD1	TRBJ2-5	NA	CAISERGGQGAQETQYF	TGTGCCATCAGTGAGAGGGGAGGACAGGGGGCCCAAGAGACCCAGTACTTC
TRBV7-2	TRBD1	TRBJ1-2	NA	CASSLSGQALYGYTF	TGTGCCAGCAGCTTAAGCGGACAGGCCCTCTATGGCTACACCTTC
TRBV5-4	NA	TRBJ2-2	NA	CASSSRGELFF	TGTGCCAGCAGCTCCCGCGGGGAGCTGTTTTTT
TRBV5-1	TRBD1	TRBJ2-1	NA	CASSSAGTGLGNEQFF	TGCGCCAGCAGCAGCGCCGGGACAGGGCTAGGCAATGAGCAGTTCTTC
TRBV15	NA	TRBJ2-7	NA	CATSRGTVASWAEQYF	TGTGCCACCAGCAGAGGGACGGTTGCTAGCTGGGCCGAGCAGTACTTC
TRBV19	NA	TRBJ1-4	NA	CASNKETTNEKLFF	TGTGCCAGTAACAAAGAAACAACTAATGAAAAACTGTTTTTT
TRBV28	NA	TRBJ1-1	few	CASSPTGTLVFFTEAFF	TGTGCCAGCAGTCCTACCGGGACACTGGTCTTTTTCACTGAAGCTTTCTTT
TRBV19	TRBD1	TRBJ1-2	NA	CASSISGGDIYGYTF	TGTGCCAGTAGTATATCAGGGGGAGACATCTATGGCTACACCTTC
TRBV2	TRBD1	TRBJ1-5	once	CATKMRGLGQPQNF	TGTGCCACTAAGATGAGGGGGCTGGGTCAGCCCCAGAATTTT
TRBV9	NA	TRBJ2-6	NA	CASSVGGATGANVLTF	TGTGCCAGCAGCGTAGGGGGAGCCACTGGGGCCAACGTCCTGACTTTC
TRBV5-1	TRBD2	TRBJ2-5	once	CASSPTGGSGGETQYF	TGCGCCAGCAGCCCCACTGGCGGGAGTGGTGGCGAGACCCAGTACTTC
TRBV28	TRBD2	TRBJ2-1	NA	CASSLSGTSGKGQFF	TGTGCCAGCAGTTTATCCGGGACTAGCGGGAAGGGGCAGTTCTTC
TRBV10-1	NA	TRBJ2-3	NA	CASSGGSIDTQYF	TGCGCCAGCAGTGGGGGCTCGATAGATACGCAGTATTTT
TRBV19	NA	TRBJ2-7	NA	CASSISGRSDPYEQYF	TGTGCCAGTAGTATAAGCGGTCGTTCTGACCCCTACGAGCAGTACTTC
TRBV18	TRBD1	TRBJ2-6	NA	CASSRGTGSSGANVLTF	TGTGCCAGCTCGCGTGGGACAGGGAGCTCTGGGGCCAACGTCCTGACTTTC
TRBV5-1	NA	TRBJ2-3	NA	CASTPGELYADTQYF	TGCGCCAGCACCCCGGGGGAGTTGTATGCAGATACGCAGTATTTT
TRBV11-2	NA	TRBJ2-3	NA	CASSLHPTSTDTQYF	TGTGCCAGCAGCTTACACCCGACTAGCACAGATACGCAGTATTTT
TRBV4-1	NA	TRBJ1-1	NA	CASSPGRGAGEAFF	TGCGCCAGCAGCCCGGGGAGGGGGGCAGGTGAAGCTTTCTTT
TRBV19	NA	TRBJ1-1	NA	CASSMVQANTMNTEAFF	TGTGCCAGTAGTATGGTACAGGCGAATACCATGAACACTGAAGCTTTCTTT
TRBV7-3	TRBD1	TRBJ2-1	NA	CASSENPGTGGSNEQFF	TGTGCCAGCAGCGAAAACCCCGGGACAGGGGGGTCGAATGAGCAGTTCTTC
TRBV9	TRBD1	TRBJ2-7	NA	CASSVGQGAVYEQYF	TGTGCCAGCAGCGTAGGACAGGGGGCTGTCTACGAGCAGTACTTC
TRBV7-9	NA	TRBJ2-1	NA	CASSPGFGNEQFF	TGTGCCAGCAGCCCGGGTTTCGGCAATGAGCAGTTCTTC
TRBV7-8	TRBD1	TRBJ2-7	NA	CASSFGTGGSYEQYF	TGTGCCAGCAGCTTCGGGACAGGGGGCTCCTACGAGCAGTACTTC
TRBV12-1	NA	TRBJ1-5	few	CASSLGRATYSNQPQHF	TGTGCCAGCAGCTTAGGCAGGGCGACATATAGCAATCAGCCCCAGCATTTT
TRBV7-2	NA	TRBJ2-5	NA	CASSRERQETQYF	TGTGCCAGCAGCCGAGAGAGACAAGAGACCCAGTACTTC
TRBV28	NA	TRBJ2-6	once	CASSSYSSGANVLTF	TGTGCCAGCAGCTCATACAGCTCTGGGGCCAACGTCCTGACTTTC
TRBV21-1	NA	TRBJ2-7	NA	CASSKGREEGEQYF	TGTGCCAGCAGCAAAGGGCGGGAGGAAGGCGAGCAGTACTTC
TRBV5-1	NA	TRBJ1-1	NA	CASSSGQPNTEAFF	TGCGCCAGCAGCTCGGGACAACCGAACACTGAAGCTTTCTTT
TRBV27	TRBD2	TRBJ2-2	NA	CASSPSPSGVNTGELFF	TGTGCCAGCAGTCCGAGCCCTAGCGGGGTTAACACCGGGGAGCTGTTTTTT
TRBV28	NA	TRBJ1-2	NA	CASSFHSGANYGYTF	TGTGCCAGCAGTTTCCATTCGGGAGCTAACTATGGCTACACCTTC
TRBV15	NA	TRBJ1-5	NA	CATSSRGSNQPQHF	TGTGCCACCAGCAGTAGAGGTAGCAATCAGCCCCAGCATTTT
TRBV11-1	NA	TRBJ2-5	few	CASSHGETQYF	TGTGCCAGCAGCCACGGAGAGACCCAGTACTTC
TRBV5-1	TRBD1	TRBJ1-2	NA	CASSLVRGQGGALDGYTF	TGCGCCAGCAGCTTGGTTAGGGGACAGGGGGGAGCTCTCGATGGCTACACCTTC
TRBV19	NA	TRBJ2-1	NA	CASRRRGANEQFF	TGTGCCAGTAGACGTCGGGGGGCGAATGAGCAGTTCTTC
TRBV7-8	TRBD1	TRBJ1-3	few	CASSPGTGRAGNTIYF	TGTGCCAGCAGCCCTGGGACAGGGAGAGCTGGAAACACCATATATTTT
TRBV18	NA	TRBJ2-2	few	CASSTDVRFSTGELFF	TGTGCCAGCTCGACCGATGTGAGGTTCTCAACCGGGGAGCTGTTTTTT
TRBV5-4	NA	TRBJ2-7	NA	CASSLAAGYEQYF	TGTGCCAGCAGCTTGGCCGCGGGGTACGAGCAGTACTTC
TRBV7-2	TRBD1	TRBJ2-6	once	CASSRLSGTGNSGANVLTF	TGTGCCAGCAGCCGTTTATCCGGGACAGGCAACTCTGGGGCCAACGTCCTGACTTTC
TRBV6-4	NA	TRBJ2-1	NA	CASSAGYNEQFF	TGTGCCAGCAGTGCCGGCTACAATGAGCAGTTCTTC
TRBV25-1	NA	TRBJ2-5	NA	CASSEYLTGRETQYF	TGTGCCAGCAGTGAATATTTGACAGGGAGGGAGACCCAGTACTTC
TRBV5-1	NA	TRBJ2-2	NA	CATRDSYTGELFF	TGCGCCACCCGGGACTCCTACACCGGGGAGCTGTTTTTT
TRBV6-1	TRBD2	TRBJ2-7	NA	CASSGTSGAYEQYF	TGTGCCAGCAGTGGGACTAGCGGGGCCTACGAGCAGTACTTC
TRBV4-1	NA	TRBJ2-1	NA	CASSQGRTETYNEQFF	TGCGCCAGCAGCCAGGGCAGGACAGAGACCTACAATGAGCAGTTCTTC
TRBV4-2	NA	TRBJ1-4	NA	CASSQDLGGANEKLFF	TGTGCCAGCAGCCAAGATCTCGGGGGAGCTAATGAAAAACTGTTTTTT
TRBV6-5	NA	TRBJ2-3	NA	CASSYSKAREQYF	TGTGCCAGCAGTTACTCCAAGGCGAGGGAGCAGTATTTT
TRBV2	NA	TRBJ1-4	NA	CASREDSFREKLFF	TGTGCCAGCAGGGAAGACAGTTTTCGTGAAAAACTGTTTTTT
TRBV18	NA	TRBJ1-1	NA	CASSPAEMNTEAFF	TGTGCCAGCTCACCAGCAGAAATGAACACTGAAGCTTTCTTT
TRBV4-1	NA	TRBJ2-2	NA	CASCAQGTGELFF	TGCGCCAGCTGTGCGCAGGGTACCGGGGAGCTGTTTTTT
TRBV4-3	NA	TRBJ1-2	NA	CASSQPGGYGYTF	TGCGCCAGCAGCCAACCCGGCGGCTATGGCTACACCTTC
TRBV29-1	TRBD1	TRBJ2-7	NA	CSVSTGQGTGEQYF	TGCAGCGTCTCAACGGGACAGGGGACGGGGGAGCAGTACTTC
TRBV27	TRBD1	TRBJ2-3	NA	CASSRQGALLDTQYF	TGTGCCAGCAGTCGACAGGGGGCACTATTGGATACGCAGTATTTT
TRBV28	TRBD2	TRBJ2-5	NA	CASKGTSGPQGETQYF	TGTGCCAGCAAAGGGACTAGCGGCCCGCAGGGGGAGACCCAGTACTTC
TRBV27	NA	TRBJ2-7	NA	CASSLTGTNYEQYF	TGTGCCAGCAGCCTAACCGGGACAAACTACGAGCAGTACTTC
TRBV19	NA	TRBJ2-7	NA	CASSIGRQPKIYEQYF	TGTGCCAGTAGTATAGGGCGACAGCCCAAAATCTACGAGCAGTACTTC
TRBV6-1	TRBD1	TRBJ2-7	once	CASSEALLGTGGSGSYEQYF	TGTGCCAGCAGTGAAGCGCTTCTTGGGACAGGGGGATCAGGCTCCTACGAGCAGTACTTC
TRBV9	NA	TRBJ1-4	NA	CASSVGWGTNEKLFF	TGTGCCAGCAGCGTAGGCTGGGGCACTAATGAAAAACTGTTTTTT
TRBV5-1	TRBD1	TRBJ2-2	NA	CASSRDREAGELFF	TGCGCCAGCAGCCGGGACAGGGAGGCCGGGGAGCTGTTTTTT
TRBV7-9	TRBD2	TRBJ2-1	NA	CASSLALRTSGIPNEQFF	TGTGCCAGCAGCTTAGCGCTAAGAACTAGCGGGATCCCCAATGAGCAGTTCTTC
TRBV10-3	NA	TRBJ2-7	NA	CAITEAGRNEQYF	TGTGCCATCACCGAGGCCGGGAGAAACGAGCAGTACTTC
TRBV28	NA	TRBJ2-5	NA	CASSFGPGPETQYF	TGTGCCAGCAGTTTTGGTCCAGGCCCTGAGACCCAGTACTTC